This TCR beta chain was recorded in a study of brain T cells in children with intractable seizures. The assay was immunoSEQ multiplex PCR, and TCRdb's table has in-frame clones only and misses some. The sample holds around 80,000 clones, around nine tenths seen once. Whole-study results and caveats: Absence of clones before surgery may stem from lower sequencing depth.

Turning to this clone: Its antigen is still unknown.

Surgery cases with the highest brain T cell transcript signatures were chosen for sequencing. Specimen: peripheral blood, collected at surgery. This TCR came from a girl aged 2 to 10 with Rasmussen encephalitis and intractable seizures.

CDR3 sequence: CASSEGTDSTTEAFF. DNA of the CDR3: TGTGCCAGCAGCGAAGGGACAGACAGTACCACTGAAGCTTTCTTT. The chain links TRBV5-5 to TRBJ1-1, with 7 bases identical to TRBD1. This CDR3 has 15 residues. Losses at the gene ends were 4 bases for V and 4 bases for J; bases not matched to a gene: 10. The V gene's germline CDR1 is SGHKS and CDR2 YYEKEE (reference sequence).